This TCR beta chain stems from a study of cytomegalovirus exposure and HLA in healthy donors. Whole-study findings and limits: Later on, an analysis showed TCR association rates differing by HLA locus, with DRB1 the most and HLA-C the fewest.

Germline assignment: CDR1 SGHRS and CDR2 YFSETQ. Trimming left V 0 bases short and J 2 bases short, with 10 bases between. This CDR3 comprises 15 residues. Vbeta (60) and Jbeta (13) primers were used in the PCR. Sequenced by immunoSEQ multiplex PCR; TCRdb stores in-frame clones only, minus some. Here the sample spans under 200,000 clones, 81% being singletons. Concerning this clone itself: Its antigen is unidentified.

This clonotype was sampled from a man aged 35-49 years in good health and CMV-seropositive. The source material was PBMCs. The chain joins TRBV5-1 to TRBJ2-3, with D possibly matching TRBD2 (6 bases). The CDR3 sequence: CASSLARDFTDTQYF. In DNA form, the CDR3 reads TGCGCCAGCAGCTTGGCCCGGGACTTCACAGATACGCAGTATTTT.